One TCR beta chain is described in this entry. Its specific antigen is unknown. No much larger clonotype is one base removed from it; base qualities were not supplied. This record comes from a study of OX40 agonist ivuxolimab in advanced cancers. For the wider study: Ivuxolimab, which targeted the costimulatory receptor OX40 (CD134), was an agonistic, fully human IgG2 monoclonal antibody. Of the 50 to 55 dose-escalation patients, hepatocellular carcinoma was present in approximately 20, melanoma in approximately 15, renal cell carcinoma in 9 and head and neck cancer in 9. Intravenous ivuxolimab was administered to patients every 2 weeks at six dose levels: 0.01, 0.1, 0.3, 1.5, 3 and 10 mg/kg. The paper describes the monotherapy dose-escalation part (N ≈ 49 patients) of the phase I trial of ivuxolimab. Peripheral TCRbeta sequencing aimed to test whether ivuxolimab altered TCR sequence diversity and caused clonal T-cell expansion. Prior anti-PD-1, anti-PD-L1 or anti-CTLA-4 therapy was permitted, and 40% of dose-escalation patients had received checkpoint inhibitors. In the dose-escalation cohort, around four fifths of patients were male, and the mean age was roughly 60 years with a range of about 20 to 80. Partial responses occurred in three dose-escalation patients, of whom one had hepatocellular carcinoma and two had cutaneous melanoma.

The germline V gene supplies CDR1 LGHNA and CDR2 YNFKEQ. Reading from cysteine to phenylalanine, the CDR3 counts 17 amino acids. Only the CDR3 DNA stays, 51 bases, in frame from base 1. V is cut back by 5 bases and J by 1 base, with 8 bases in the junction unmatched. For sequencing of the TCRbeta CDR3 region, genomic DNA was extracted from the sorted cells. The immunoSEQ Assay was used for sequencing of TCRbeta CDR3 regions. TCRdb limited this immuneACCESS table to in-frame rearrangements with V and J called. A share of clones is missing; checked studies link under half to unresolved V genes, and the rest is unexplained. The sample table lists tens of thousands of clones, almost 90% of them with a count of one. The ten most abundant clones make up around 2.8% of the sample. The trial excluded patients who had a history of autoimmune disease or who were on systemic immunosuppression. Peripheral blood for TCR sequencing was drawn from every dose cohort at baseline, at cycle 4 day 1 and at cycle 7 day 1. The samples were taken from a phase I, first-in-human, multicenter, open-label dose-escalation trial of ivuxolimab. Adults with locally advanced or metastatic head and neck squamous cell, hepatocellular, melanoma or renal cell carcinoma were enrolled in the trial. Before TCR sequencing, CD4+ T cells and CD8+ T cells from peripheral blood were sorted into separate populations.

Results the study describes overall, beyond this receptor: The antigen specificity of the peripheral T cells that underwent clonal expansion was not determined. In partial responders in the 0.1-3.0 mg/kg groups, normalized peripheral clonal expansion was found to be among the lowest, especially among CD8+ T cells. On average, CD8+ T cells showed more expanded clones than CD4+ T cells after ivuxolimab. Low levels of normalized T-cell clonal expansion were also seen in some patients who did not respond. At doses from 0.1 to 3.0 mg/kg, clonal expansion was seen in both CD4+ and CD8+ blood T cells between baseline and week 6.

The chain is assembled from TRBV4-2 and TRBJ2-5, with 12 bases in between that match TRBD2. This clonotype originated in an adult with an advanced solid tumor such as melanoma, head and neck, liver or kidney cancer. This sample comprised CD4+ or CD8+ T cells sorted from blood, obtained in a trial of the OX40 agonist ivuxolimab. The base sequence is TGTGCCAGCAGCAGACTAGCGGGGGCCCCAGTCCAAGAGACCCAGTACTTC. It is translated as CASSRLAGAPVQETQYF.